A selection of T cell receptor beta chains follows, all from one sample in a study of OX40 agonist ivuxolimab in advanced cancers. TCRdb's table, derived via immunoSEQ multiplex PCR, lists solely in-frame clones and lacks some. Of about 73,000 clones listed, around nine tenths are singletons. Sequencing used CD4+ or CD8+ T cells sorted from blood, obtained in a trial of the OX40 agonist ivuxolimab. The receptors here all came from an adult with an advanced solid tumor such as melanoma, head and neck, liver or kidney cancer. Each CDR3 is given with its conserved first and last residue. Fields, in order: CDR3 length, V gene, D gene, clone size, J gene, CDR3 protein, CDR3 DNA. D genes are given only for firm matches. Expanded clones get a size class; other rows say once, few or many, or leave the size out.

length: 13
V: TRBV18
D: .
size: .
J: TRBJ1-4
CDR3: CASSPGMDEKLFF
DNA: TGTGCCAGCTCACCAGGGATGGATGAAAAACTGTTTTTT

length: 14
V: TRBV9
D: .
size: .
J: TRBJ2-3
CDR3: CASSVGITTGMQYF
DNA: TGTGCCAGCAGCGTAGGCATTACAACAGGGATGCAGTATTTT

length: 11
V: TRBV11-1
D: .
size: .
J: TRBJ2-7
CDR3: CASSLPGAVYF
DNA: TGTGCCAGCAGCTTACCAGGGGCCGTGTACTTC

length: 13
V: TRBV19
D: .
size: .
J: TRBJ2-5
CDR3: CASSDTGQETQYF
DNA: TGTGCCAGTAGTGATACAGGGCAGGAGACCCAGTACTTC

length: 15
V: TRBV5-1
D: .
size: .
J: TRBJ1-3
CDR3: CASSLAVGQGNTIYF
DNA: TGCGCCAGCAGCTTGGCCGTGGGGCAAGGAAACACCATATATTTT

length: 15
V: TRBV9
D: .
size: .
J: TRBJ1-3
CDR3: CASSVDPGFRNTIYF
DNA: TGTGCCAGCAGCGTAGACCCCGGATTCAGAAACACCATATATTTT

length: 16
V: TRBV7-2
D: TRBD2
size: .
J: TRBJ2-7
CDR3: CASSLETSGNPYEQYF
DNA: TGTGCCAGCAGCTTAGAGACCAGCGGGAACCCCTACGAGCAGTACTTC

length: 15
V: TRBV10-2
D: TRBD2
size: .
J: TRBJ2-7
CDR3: CATSSEGGRAYEQYF
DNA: TGCGCCACCAGCTCAGAGGGCGGGAGAGCCTACGAGCAGTACTTC

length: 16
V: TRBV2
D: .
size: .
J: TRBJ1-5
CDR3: CASRGPQGYSNQPQHF
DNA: TGTGCCAGCAGGGGACCTCAGGGTTATAGCAATCAGCCCCAGCATTTT

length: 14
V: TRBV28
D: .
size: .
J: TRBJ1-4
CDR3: CASSLGQVEEKLFF
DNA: TGTGCCAGCAGTTTAGGCCAAGTGGAGGAAAAACTGTTTTTT

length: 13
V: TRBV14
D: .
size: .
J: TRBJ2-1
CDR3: CASSQGPGQQQFF
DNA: TGTGCCAGCAGCCAGGGACCTGGACAGCAGCAGTTCTTC

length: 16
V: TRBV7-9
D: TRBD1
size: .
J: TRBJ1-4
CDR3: CASSPRTGATNEKLFF
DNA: TGTGCCAGCAGCCCTCGGACAGGGGCGACTAATGAAAAACTGTTTTTT

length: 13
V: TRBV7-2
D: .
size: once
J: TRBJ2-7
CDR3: CASSFREPYEQYF
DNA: TGTGCCAGCAGCTTTCGGGAACCCTACGAGCAGTACTTC

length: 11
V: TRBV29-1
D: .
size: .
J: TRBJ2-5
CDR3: CSAEVGETQYF
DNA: TGCAGCGCCGAAGTGGGGGAGACCCAGTACTTC

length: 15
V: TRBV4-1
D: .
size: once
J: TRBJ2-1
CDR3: CASSHAGSESNEQFF
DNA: TGCGCCAGCAGCCACGCCGGGTCGGAGAGTAATGAGCAGTTCTTC

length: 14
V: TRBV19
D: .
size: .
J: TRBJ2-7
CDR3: CATRREDLSYEQYF
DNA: TGTGCCACTAGGAGAGAGGACCTCTCCTACGAGCAGTACTTC

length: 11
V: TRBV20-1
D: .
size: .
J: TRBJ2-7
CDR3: CSAGTYYEQYF
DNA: TGCAGTGCTGGGACATACTACGAGCAGTACTTC

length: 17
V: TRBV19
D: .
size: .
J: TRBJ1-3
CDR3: CASSSGAGRRIRNTIYF
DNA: TGTGCCAGTAGTTCCGGCGCCGGACGGCGGATAAGGAACACCATATATTTT

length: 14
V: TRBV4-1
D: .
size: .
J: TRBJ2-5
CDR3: CASSLGQDRETQYF
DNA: TGCGCCAGCAGCTTGGGGCAAGATCGAGAGACCCAGTACTTC

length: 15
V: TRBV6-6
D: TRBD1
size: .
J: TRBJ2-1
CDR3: CASSLWTGAGNEQFF
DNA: TGTGCCAGCAGTTTATGGACAGGGGCAGGAAATGAGCAGTTCTTC

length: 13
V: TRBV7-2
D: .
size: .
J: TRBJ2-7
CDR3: CASSLGRGYEQYF
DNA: TGTGCCAGCAGCTTAGGCAGGGGCTACGAGCAGTACTTC

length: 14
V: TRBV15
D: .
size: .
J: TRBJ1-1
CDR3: CATSRDGGNTEAFF
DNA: TGTGCCACCAGCAGAGATGGGGGTAACACTGAAGCTTTCTTT

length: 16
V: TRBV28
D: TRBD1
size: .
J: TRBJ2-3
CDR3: CASSRRDRGFADTQYF
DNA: TGTGCCAGCAGTCGCCGGGACAGGGGGTTCGCAGATACGCAGTATTTT

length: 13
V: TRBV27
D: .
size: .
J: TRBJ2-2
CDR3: CASSRRNTGELFF
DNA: TGTGCCAGCTCCAGAAGGAACACCGGGGAGCTGTTTTTT

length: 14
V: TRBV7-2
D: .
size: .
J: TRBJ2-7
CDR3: CASSPRPATYEQYF
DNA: TGTGCCAGCAGCCCACGCCCGGCAACCTACGAGCAGTACTTC

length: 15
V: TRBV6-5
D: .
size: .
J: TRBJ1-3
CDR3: CASSPVVRGGNTIYF
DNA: TGTGCCAGCAGCCCCGTCGTAAGGGGCGGAAACACCATATATTTT

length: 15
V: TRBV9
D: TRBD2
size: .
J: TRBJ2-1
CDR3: CASTKASGSKDEQFF
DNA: TGTGCCAGCACTAAGGCTAGCGGGAGCAAAGATGAGCAGTTCTTC

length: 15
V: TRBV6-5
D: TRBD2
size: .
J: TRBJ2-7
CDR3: CASSYSGGSSYEQYF
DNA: TGTGCCAGCAGTTACTCGGGCGGGAGCTCCTACGAGCAGTACTTC

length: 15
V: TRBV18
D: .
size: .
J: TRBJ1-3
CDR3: CASSRTVGTSDTIYF
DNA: TGTGCCAGCTCCCGGACAGTTGGGACCAGCGACACCATATATTTT

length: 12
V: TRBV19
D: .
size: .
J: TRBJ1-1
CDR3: CASSGYAEVAFF
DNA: TGTGCCAGTAGTGGTTATGCCGAAGTAGCTTTCTTT

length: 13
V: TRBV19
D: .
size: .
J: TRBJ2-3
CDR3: CASSNRGSDTQYF
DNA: TGTGCCAGTTCAAACCGGGGTTCAGATACGCAGTATTTT

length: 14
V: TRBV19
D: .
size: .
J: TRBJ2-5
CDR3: CASSIRGIQETQYF
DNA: TGTGCCAGTAGTATCCGAGGGATCCAAGAGACCCAGTACTTC

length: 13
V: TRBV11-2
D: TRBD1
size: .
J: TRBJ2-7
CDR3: CASSGQGKLEQYF
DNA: TGTGCCAGCAGCGGACAGGGGAAACTCGAGCAGTACTTC

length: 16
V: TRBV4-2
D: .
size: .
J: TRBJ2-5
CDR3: CASSQEVPALQETQYF
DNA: TGTGCCAGCAGCCAAGAGGTGCCAGCCTTACAAGAGACCCAGTACTTC

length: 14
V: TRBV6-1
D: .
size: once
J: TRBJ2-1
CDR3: CASSEWGQYNEQFF
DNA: TGTGCCAGCAGTGAATGGGGGCAGTACAATGAGCAGTTCTTC

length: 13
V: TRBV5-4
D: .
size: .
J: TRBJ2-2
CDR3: CASSSGLTGELFF
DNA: TGTGCCAGCAGCAGCGGGCTCACCGGGGAGCTGTTTTTT

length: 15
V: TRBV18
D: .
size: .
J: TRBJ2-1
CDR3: CASSPPSLAIDEQFF
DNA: TGTGCCAGCTCACCACCGTCACTAGCAATCGATGAGCAGTTCTTC

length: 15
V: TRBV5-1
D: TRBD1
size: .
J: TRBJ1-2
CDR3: CASSADPTGPYGYTF
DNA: TGCGCCAGCAGCGCAGACCCGACAGGGCCCTATGGCTACACCTTC

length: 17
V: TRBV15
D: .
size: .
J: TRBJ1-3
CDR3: CATSRSRDWSSGNTIYF
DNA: TGTGCCACCAGCAGATCACGGGACTGGAGCTCTGGAAACACCATATATTTT

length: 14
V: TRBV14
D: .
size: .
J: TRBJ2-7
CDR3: CASSQVGRRGEQYF
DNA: TGTGCCAGCAGCCAAGTAGGGAGGAGGGGCGAGCAGTACTTC

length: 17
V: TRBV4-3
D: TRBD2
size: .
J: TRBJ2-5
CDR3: CASSQFGLAGVQETQYF
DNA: TGCGCCAGCAGCCAATTCGGACTAGCGGGAGTGCAGGAGACCCAGTACTTC

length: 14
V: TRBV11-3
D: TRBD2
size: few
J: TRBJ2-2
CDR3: CASSLAGGVGELFF
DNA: TGTGCCAGCAGCTTAGCGGGAGGGGTCGGGGAGCTGTTTTTT

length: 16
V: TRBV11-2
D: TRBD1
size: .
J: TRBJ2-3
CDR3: CASSARDRGRTDTQYF
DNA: TGTGCCAGCAGCGCAAGGGACAGGGGGCGGACAGATACGCAGTATTTT

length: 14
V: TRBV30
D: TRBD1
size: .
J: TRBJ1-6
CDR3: CAWGQSSYNSPLHF
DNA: TGTGCGTGGGGACAGAGCTCCTATAATTCACCCCTCCACTTT

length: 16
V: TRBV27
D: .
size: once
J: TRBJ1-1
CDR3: CASSLFGARVGTEAFF
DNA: TGTGCCAGCAGTCTTTTCGGGGCACGGGTGGGCACTGAAGCTTTCTTT

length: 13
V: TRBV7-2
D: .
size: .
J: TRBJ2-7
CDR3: CASSFGEVGEQYF
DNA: TGTGCCAGCAGCTTCGGGGAGGTGGGGGAGCAGTACTTC

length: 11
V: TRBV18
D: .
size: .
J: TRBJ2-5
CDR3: CASSPQETQYF
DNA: TGTGCCAGCTCACCACAAGAGACCCAGTACTTC

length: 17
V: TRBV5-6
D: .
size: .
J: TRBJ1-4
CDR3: CASSLVVASATNEKLFF
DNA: TGTGCCAGCAGCTTGGTCGTGGCCTCCGCAACTAATGAAAAACTGTTTTTT

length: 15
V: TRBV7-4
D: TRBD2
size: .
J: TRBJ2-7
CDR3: CASSRWGEGPYEQYF
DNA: TGTGCCAGCAGCCGGTGGGGGGAGGGACCCTACGAGCAGTACTTC